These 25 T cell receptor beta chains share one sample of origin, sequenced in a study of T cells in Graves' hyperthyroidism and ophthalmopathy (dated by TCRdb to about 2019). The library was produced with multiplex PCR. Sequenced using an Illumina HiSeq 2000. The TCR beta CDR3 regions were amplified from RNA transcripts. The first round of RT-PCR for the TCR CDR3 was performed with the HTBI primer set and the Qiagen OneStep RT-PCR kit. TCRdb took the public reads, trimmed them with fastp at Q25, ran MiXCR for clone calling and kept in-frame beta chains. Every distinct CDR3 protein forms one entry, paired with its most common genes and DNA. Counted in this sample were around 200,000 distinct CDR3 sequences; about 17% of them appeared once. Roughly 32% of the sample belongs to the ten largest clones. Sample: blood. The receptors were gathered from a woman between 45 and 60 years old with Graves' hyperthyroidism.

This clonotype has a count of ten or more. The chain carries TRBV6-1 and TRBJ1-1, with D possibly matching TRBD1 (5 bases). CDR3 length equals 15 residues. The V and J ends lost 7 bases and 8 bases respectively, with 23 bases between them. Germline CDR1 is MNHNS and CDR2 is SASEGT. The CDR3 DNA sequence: TGTGCCAGCACCCCCGACCCGGACACCTTGACCGAAGCTTTCTTT. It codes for CASTPDPDTLTEAFF.

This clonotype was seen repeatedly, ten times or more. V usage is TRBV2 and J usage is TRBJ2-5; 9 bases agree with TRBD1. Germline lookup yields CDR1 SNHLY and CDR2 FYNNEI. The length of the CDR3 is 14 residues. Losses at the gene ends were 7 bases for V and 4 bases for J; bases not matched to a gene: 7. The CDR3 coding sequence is TGTGCCAGCATGAGGACAGGGGCGGTAGAGACCCAGTACTTC. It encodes CASMRTGAVETQYF.

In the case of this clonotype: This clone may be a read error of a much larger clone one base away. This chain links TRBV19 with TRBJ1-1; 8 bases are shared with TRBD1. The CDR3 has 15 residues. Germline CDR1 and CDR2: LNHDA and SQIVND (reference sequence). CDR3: CAGSTGTGGGTEAFF. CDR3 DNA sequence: TGTGCCGGTAGTACCGGGACAGGCGGTGGGACTGAAGCTTTCTTT.

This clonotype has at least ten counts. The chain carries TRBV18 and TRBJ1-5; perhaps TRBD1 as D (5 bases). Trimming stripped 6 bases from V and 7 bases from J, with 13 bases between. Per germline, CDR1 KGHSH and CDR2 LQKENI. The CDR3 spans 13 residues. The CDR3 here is CASSDGGSQPQHF. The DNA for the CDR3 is TGTGCCAGCTCCGATGGGGGGTCCCAGCCCCAGCATTTT.

Here the CDR3 DNA reads TGTGCCAGCAGTGATCTGGACCCTGAAGCTTTCTTT. This codes for CASSDLDPEAFF. J is TRBJ1-1 and V is TRBV6-1; D not resolved. The CDR3 has 12 amino acids. Trimming left V 3 bases short and J 6 bases short, with 8 bases between. CDR1 is MNHNS and CDR2 is SASEGT in the germline V gene.

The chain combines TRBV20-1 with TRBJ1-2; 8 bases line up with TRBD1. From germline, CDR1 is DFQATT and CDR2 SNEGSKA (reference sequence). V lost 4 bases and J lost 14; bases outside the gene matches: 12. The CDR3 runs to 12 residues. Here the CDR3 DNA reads TGCAGTGCTAAGGACAGGGCCCTCTTGCGGACCTTC. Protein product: CSAKDRALLRTF.

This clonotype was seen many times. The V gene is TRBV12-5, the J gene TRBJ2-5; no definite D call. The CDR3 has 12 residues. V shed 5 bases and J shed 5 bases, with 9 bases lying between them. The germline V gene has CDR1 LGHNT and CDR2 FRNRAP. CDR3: CASGRAGETQYF. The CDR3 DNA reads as TGTGCTAGTGGTCGGGCCGGGGAGACCCAGTACTTC.

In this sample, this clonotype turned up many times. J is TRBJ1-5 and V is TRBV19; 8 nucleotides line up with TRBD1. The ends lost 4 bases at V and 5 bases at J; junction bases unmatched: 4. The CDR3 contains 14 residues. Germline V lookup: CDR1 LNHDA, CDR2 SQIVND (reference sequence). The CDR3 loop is CASSTQGADQPQHF. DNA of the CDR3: TGTGCCAGTAGTACTCAGGGGGCTGATCAGCCCCAGCATTTT.

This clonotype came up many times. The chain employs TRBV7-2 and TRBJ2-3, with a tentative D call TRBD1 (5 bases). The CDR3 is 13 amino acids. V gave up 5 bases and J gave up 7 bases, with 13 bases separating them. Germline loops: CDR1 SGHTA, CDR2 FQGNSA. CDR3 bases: TGTGCCAGCAGCCAAAGGGGTGGTTATACGCAGTATTTT. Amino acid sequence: CASSQRGGYTQYF.

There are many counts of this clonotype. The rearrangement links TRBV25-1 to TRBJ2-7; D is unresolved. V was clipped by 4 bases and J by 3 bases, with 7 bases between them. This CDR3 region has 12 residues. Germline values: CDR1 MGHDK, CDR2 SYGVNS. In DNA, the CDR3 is TGTGCCAGCAGTGGATACGGCTACGAGCAGTACTTC. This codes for CASSGYGYEQYF.

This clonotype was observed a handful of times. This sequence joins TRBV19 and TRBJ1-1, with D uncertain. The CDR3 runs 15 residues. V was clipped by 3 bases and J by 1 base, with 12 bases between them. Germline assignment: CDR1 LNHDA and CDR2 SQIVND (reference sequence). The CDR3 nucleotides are TGTGCCAGTAGTATCCCCAGTGGACGGAACACTGAAGCTTTCTTT. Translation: CASSIPSGRNTEAFF.

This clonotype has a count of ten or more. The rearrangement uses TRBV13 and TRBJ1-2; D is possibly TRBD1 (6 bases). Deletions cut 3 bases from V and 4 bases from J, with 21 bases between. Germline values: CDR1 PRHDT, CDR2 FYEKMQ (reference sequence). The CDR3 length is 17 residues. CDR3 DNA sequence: TGTGCCAGCAGCTTGGGTGACAGGCCAGTGGGGACCTATGGCTACACCTTC. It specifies CASSLGDRPVGTYGYTF.

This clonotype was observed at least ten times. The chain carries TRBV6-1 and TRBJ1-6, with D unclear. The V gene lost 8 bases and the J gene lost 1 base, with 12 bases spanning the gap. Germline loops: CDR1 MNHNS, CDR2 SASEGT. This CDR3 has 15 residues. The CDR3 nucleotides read TGTGCCAGCCGGAGGGAAGGTTCCTATAATTCACCCCTCCACTTT. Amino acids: CASRREGSYNSPLHF.

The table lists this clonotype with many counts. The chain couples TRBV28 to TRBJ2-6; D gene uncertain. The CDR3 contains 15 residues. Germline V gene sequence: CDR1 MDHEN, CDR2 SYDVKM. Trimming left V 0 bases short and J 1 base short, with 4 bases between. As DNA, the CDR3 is TGTGCCAGCAGTTTATGGGGGTCTGGGGCCAACGTCCTGACTTTC. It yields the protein CASSLWGSGANVLTF.

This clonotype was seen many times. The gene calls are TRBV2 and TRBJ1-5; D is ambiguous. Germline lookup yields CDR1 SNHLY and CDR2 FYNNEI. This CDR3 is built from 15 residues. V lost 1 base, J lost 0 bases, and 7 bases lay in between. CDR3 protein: CASSEERASNQPQHF. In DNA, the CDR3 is TGTGCCAGCAGTGAAGAACGGGCTAGCAATCAGCCCCAGCATTTT.

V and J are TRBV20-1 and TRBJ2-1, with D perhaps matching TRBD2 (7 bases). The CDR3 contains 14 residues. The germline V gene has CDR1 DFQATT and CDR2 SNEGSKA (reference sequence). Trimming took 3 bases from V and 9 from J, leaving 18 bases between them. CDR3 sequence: CSASDGGATAEQFF. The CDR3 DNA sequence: TGCAGTGCTAGCGATGGGGGGGCAACCGCTGAGCAGTTCTTC.

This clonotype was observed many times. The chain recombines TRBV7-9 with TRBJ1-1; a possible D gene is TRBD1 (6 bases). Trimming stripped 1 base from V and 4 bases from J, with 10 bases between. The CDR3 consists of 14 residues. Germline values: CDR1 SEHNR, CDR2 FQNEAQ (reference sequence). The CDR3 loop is CASSLEVRGTEAFF. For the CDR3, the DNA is TGTGCCAGCAGCTTAGAGGTCAGGGGCACTGAAGCTTTCTTT. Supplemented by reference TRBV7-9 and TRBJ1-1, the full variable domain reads DTGVSQNPRHKITKRGQNVTFRCDPISEHNRLYWYRQTLGQGPEFLTYFQNEAQLEKSRLLSDRFSAERPKGSFSTLEIQRTEQGDSAMYLCASSLEVRGTEAFFGQGTRLTVV.

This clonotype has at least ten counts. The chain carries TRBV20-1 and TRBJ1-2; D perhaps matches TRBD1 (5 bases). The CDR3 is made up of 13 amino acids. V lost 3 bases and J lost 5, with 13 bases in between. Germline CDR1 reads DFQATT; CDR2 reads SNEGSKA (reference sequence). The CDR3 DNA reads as TGCAGTGCTAGGCCCAGGGCGAAGTATGGCTACACCTTC. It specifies CSARPRAKYGYTF.

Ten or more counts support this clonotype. CDR3 DNA: TGTGCCAGCAGGGATAGAGACAGGTCCTCCTCCTATGGCTACACCTTC. Translation gives CASRDRDRSSSYGYTF. The V gene is TRBV6-1, the J gene TRBJ1-2, with D possibly matching TRBD1 (6 bases). V lost 6 bases and J 4 bases, leaving 21 bases between the germline ends. CDR1 and CDR2 (germline): MNHNS, SASEGT. The CDR3 length is 16 residues.

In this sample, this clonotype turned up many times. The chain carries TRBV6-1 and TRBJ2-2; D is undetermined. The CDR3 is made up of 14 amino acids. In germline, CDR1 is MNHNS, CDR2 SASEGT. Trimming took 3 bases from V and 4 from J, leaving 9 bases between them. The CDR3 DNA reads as TGTGCCAGCAGTGACGGATTATTCACCGGGGAGCTGTTTTTT. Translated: CASSDGLFTGELFF.

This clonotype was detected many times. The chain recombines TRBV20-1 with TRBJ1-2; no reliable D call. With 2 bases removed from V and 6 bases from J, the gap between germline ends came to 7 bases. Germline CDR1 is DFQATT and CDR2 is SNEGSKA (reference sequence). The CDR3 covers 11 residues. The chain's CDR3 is CSARIVDGYTF. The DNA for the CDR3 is TGCAGTGCTAGAATAGTGGATGGCTACACCTTC.

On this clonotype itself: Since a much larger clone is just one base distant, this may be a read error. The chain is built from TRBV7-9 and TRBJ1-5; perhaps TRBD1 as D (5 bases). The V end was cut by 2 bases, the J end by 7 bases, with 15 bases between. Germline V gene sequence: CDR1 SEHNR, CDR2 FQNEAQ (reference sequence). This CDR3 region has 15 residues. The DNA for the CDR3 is TGTGCCAGCAGCTTAACTGGGGGGAATGTCCAGCCCCAGCATTTT. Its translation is CASSLTGGNVQPQHF.

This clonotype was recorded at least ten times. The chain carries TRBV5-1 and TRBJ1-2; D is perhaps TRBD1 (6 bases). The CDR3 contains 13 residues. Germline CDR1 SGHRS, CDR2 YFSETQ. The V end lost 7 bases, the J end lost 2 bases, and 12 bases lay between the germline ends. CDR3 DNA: TGCGCCAGCGGGGCAGGGGAAAACTATGGCTACACCTTC. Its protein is CASGAGENYGYTF.

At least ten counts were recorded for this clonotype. This CDR3 reads CASRSQGRGNTEAFF. The CDR3, as DNA: TGTGCCAGCCGGAGCCAGGGGCGGGGAAACACTGAAGCTTTCTTT. The chain uses TRBV6-1 and TRBJ1-1; possible D gene TRBD1, 6 bases. The germline V and J ends were trimmed by 8 bases and 2 bases, with 18 bases remaining between them. There are 15 residues in the CDR3. Germline V gene lookup returns CDR1 MNHNS and CDR2 SASEGT.

CDR3 sequence: CASSEGRWAEAFF. The CDR3 DNA sequence: TGTGCCAGCAGTGAAGGGAGGTGGGCTGAAGCTTTCTTT. The genes are TRBV25-1 and TRBJ1-1; D gene ambiguous. With 2 bases removed from V and 6 bases from J, the gap between germline ends came to 10 bases. The germline CDR1 and CDR2 sequences are MGHDK and SYGVNS. The CDR3 totals 13 residues.